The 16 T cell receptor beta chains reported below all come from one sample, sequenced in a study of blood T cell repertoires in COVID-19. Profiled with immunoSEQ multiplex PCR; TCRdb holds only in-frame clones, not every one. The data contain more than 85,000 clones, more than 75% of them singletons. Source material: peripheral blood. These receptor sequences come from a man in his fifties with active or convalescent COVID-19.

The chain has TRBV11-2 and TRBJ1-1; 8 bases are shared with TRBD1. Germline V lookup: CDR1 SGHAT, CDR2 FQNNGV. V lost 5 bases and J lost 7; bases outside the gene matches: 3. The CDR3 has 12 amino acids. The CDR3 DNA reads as TGTGCCAGCAGCGCCACAGGGGGTGAAGCTTTCTTT. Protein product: CASSATGGEAFF. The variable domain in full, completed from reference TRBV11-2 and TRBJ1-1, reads EAGVAQSPRYKIIEKRQSVAFWCNPISGHATLYWYQQILGQGPKLLIQFQNNGVVDDSQLPKDRFSAERLKGVDSTLKIQPAKLEDSAVYLCASSATGGEAFFGQGTRLTVV.

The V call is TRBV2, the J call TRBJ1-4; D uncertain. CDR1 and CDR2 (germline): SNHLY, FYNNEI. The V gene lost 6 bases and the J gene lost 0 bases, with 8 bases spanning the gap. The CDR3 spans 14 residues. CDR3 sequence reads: CASRYITTNEKLFF. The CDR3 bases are TGTGCCAGCAGATACATAACAACTAATGAAAAACTGTTTTTT. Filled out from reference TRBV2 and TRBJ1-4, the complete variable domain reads EPEVTQTPSHQVTQMGQEVILRCVPISNHLYFYWYRQILGQKVEFLVSFYNNEISEKSEIFDDQFSVERPDGSNFTLKIRSTKLEDSAMYFCASRYITTNEKLFFGSGTQLSVL.

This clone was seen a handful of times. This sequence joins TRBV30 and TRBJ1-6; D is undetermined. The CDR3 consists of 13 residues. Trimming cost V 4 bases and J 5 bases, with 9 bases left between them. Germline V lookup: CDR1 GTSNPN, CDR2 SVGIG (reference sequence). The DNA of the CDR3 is TGTGCCTGGAACCTACAGAATAATTCACCCCTCCACTTT. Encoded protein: CAWNLQNNSPLHF.

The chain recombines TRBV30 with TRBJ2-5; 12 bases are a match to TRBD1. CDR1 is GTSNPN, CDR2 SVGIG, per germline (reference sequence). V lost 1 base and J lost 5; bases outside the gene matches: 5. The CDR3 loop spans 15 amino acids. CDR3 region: CAWSEVGTGGETQYF. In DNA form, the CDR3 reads TGTGCCTGGAGTGAGGTCGGGACAGGGGGCGAGACCCAGTACTTC.

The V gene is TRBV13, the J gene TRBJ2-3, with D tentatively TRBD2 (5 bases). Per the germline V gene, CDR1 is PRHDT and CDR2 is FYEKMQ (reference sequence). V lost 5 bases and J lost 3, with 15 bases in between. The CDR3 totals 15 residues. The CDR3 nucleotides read TGTGCCAGCAGCGCCCTAGCTTTTGGGACAGATACGCAGTATTTT. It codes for CASSALAFGTDTQYF.

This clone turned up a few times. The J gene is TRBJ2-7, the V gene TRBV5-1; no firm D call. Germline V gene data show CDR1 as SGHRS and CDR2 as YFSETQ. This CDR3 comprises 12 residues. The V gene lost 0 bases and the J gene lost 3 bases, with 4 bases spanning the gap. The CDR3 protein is CASSLDNYEQYF. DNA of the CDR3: TGCGCCAGCAGCTTGGATAACTACGAGCAGTACTTC.

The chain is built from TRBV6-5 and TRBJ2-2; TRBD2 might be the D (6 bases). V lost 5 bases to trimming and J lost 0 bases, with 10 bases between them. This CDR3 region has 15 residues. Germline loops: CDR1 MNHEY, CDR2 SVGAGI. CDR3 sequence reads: CASSLSGANTGELFF. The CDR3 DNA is TGTGCCAGCAGTCTTAGCGGTGCGAACACCGGGGAGCTGTTTTTT.

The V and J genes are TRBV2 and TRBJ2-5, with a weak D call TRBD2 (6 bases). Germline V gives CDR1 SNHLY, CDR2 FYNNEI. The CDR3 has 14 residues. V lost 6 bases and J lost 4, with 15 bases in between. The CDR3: CASRPLATSETQYF. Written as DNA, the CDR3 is TGTGCCAGCAGACCCCTAGCGACGTCAGAGACCCAGTACTTC.

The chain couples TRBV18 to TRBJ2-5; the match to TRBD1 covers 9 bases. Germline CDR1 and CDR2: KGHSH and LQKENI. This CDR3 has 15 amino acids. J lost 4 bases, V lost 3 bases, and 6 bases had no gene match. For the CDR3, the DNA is TGTGCCAGCTCACCCAGAACAGGGGGCGGAGAGACCCAGTACTTC. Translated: CASSPRTGGGETQYF.

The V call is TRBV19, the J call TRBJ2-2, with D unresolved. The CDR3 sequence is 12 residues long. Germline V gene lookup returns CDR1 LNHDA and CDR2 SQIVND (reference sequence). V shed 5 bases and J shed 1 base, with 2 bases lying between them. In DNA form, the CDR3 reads TGTGCCAGTAGTCAGAACACCGGGGAGCTGTTTTTT. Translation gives CASSQNTGELFF.

CDR3 protein: CASRPGHDNSPLHF. The CDR3 DNA reads TGTGCCAGTAGACCGGGACATGACAATTCACCCCTCCACTTT. The chain has TRBV19 and TRBJ1-6; a possible D gene is TRBD1 (6 bases). From germline, CDR1 is LNHDA and CDR2 SQIVND (reference sequence). CDR3 length: 14 amino acids. Deletions cut 6 bases from V and 7 bases from J, with 13 bases between.

Written as DNA, the CDR3 is TGTGCCAGCAGGACGGGGAAGAGCTCTGGAAACACCATATATTTT. Protein product: CASRTGKSSGNTIYF. The chain is built from TRBV6-5 and TRBJ1-3; D unclear. This CDR3 spans 15 amino acids. Germline V gene data show CDR1 as MNHEY and CDR2 as SVGAGI. V was trimmed by 6 bases and J by 0 bases, leaving 12 bases between them.

The CDR3 bases are TGCGCCAGCAGTTACAAGGGCGGGGGCACTGAAGCTTTCTTT. This encodes CASSYKGGGTEAFF. The chain links TRBV10-2 to TRBJ1-1; the D gene is possibly TRBD1 (5 bases). V lost 5 bases and J lost 4, with 14 bases in between. The CDR3 has 14 amino acids. The V gene's germline CDR1 is WSHSY and CDR2 SAAADI.

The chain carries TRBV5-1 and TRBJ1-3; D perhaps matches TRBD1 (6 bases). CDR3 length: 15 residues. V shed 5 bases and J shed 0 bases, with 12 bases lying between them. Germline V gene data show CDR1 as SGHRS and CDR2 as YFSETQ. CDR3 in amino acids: CASREGGSSGNTIYF. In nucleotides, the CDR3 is TGCGCCAGCAGAGAGGGGGGGTCCTCTGGAAACACCATATATTTT.

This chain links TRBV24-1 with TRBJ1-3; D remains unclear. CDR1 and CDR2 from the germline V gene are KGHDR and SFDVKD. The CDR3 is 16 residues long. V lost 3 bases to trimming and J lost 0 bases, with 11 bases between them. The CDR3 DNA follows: TGTGCCACCAGTGATGACACAGTGGACTCTGGAAACACCATATATTTT. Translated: CATSDDTVDSGNTIYF.

In DNA form, the CDR3 reads TGTGCCAGCACCCCGCCGGGACAGCCCTACGAGCAGTACTTC. It yields the protein CASTPPGQPYEQYF. The rearrangement uses TRBV6-2 or TRBV6-3 and TRBJ2-7; 7 nucleotides line up with TRBD1. With 7 bases clipped from V and 2 bases from J, the junction kept 8 bases outside the gene matches. This CDR3 comprises 14 residues. Germline loops: CDR1 MNHEY, CDR2 SVGEGT.